The source of this T cell receptor (beta chain) is a study of T cells in localized non-small cell lung cancer. Study observations and caveats: The study found T cell clonality highest in uninvolved adjacent lung, above tumor. Elevated blood T cell density was associated with longer overall survival.

As for this clone: Its antigen is still unknown.

V lost 5 bases and J lost 4, with 17 bases in between. CDR1 MGHDK and CDR2 SYGVNS come from the germline V gene. The CDR3 runs 15 residues. This table comes from immunoSEQ multiplex PCR, and its TCRdb copy is limited to in-frame clones, with some not included. The sample has about 33,000 clones, about nine tenths seen once; the top ten hold about 3.8%. This chain joins TRBV25-1 and TRBJ1-1; possible D gene TRBD1, 5 bases. The sequencing here drew on peripheral blood, taken before any cancer treatment. The TCR sequence derives from a man aged 40-75 years with stage I lung adenocarcinoma. Here the CDR3 reads CASSPTTGFSTEAFF. DNA of the CDR3: TGTGCCAGCAGTCCTACTACAGGCTTCTCCACTGAAGCTTTCTTT.